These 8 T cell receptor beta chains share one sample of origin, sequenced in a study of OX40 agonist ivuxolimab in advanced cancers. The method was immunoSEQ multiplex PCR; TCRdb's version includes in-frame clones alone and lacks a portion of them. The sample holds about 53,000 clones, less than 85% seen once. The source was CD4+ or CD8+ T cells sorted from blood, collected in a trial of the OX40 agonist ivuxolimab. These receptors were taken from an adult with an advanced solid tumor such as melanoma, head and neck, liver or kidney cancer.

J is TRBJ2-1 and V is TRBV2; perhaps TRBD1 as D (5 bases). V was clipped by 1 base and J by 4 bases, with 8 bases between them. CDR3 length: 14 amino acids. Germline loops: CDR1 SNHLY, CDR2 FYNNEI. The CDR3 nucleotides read TGTGCCAGCAGTGAAGGGACATTATACAATGAGCAGTTCTTC. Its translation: CASSEGTLYNEQFF.

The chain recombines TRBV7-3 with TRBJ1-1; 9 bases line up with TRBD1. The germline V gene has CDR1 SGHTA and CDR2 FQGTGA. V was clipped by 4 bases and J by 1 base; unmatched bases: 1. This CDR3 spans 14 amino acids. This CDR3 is CASSWTGANTEAFF. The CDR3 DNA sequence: TGTGCCAGCAGCTGGACAGGGGCGAACACTGAAGCTTTCTTT.

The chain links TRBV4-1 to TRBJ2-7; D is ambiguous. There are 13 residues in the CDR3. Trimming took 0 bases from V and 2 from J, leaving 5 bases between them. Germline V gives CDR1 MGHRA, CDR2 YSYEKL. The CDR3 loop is CASSQESTYEQYF. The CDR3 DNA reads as TGCGCCAGCAGCCAAGAGAGCACCTACGAGCAGTACTTC.

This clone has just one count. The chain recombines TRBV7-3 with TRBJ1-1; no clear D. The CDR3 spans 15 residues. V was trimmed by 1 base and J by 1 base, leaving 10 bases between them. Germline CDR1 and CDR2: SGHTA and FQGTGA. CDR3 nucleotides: TGTGCCAGCAGCTTAAGAGCAGTGGGGAACACTGAAGCTTTCTTT. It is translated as CASSLRAVGNTEAFF.

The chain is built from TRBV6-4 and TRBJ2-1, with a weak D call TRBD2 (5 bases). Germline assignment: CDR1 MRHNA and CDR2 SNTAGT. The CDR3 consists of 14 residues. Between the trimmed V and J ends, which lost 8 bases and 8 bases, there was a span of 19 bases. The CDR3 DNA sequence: TGTGCCAGCGCGTCGGTAGGGAGTGTTGATGAGCAGTTCTTC. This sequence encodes CASASVGSVDEQFF.

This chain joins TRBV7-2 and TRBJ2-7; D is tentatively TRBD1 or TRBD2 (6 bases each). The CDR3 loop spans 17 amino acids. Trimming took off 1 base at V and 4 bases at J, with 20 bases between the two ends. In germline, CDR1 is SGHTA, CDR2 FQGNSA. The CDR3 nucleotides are TGTGCCAGCAGCTTAGTCTATGGGGGGCAGGCCCAGTACGAGCAGTACTTC. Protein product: CASSLVYGGQAQYEQYF.

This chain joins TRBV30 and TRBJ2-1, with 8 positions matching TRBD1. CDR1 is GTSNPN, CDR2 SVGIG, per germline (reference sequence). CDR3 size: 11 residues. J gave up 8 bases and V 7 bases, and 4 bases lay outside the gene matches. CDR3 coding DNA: TGTGCCTCTCAGGGGGCCTATGAGCAGTTCTTC. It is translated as CASQGAYEQFF. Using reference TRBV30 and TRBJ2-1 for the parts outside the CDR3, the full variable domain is SQTIHQWPATLVQPVGSPLSLECTVEGTSNPNLYWYRQAAGRGLQLLFYSVGIGQISSEVPQNLSASRPQDRQFILSSKKLLLSDSGFYLCASQGAYEQFFGPGTRLTVL.

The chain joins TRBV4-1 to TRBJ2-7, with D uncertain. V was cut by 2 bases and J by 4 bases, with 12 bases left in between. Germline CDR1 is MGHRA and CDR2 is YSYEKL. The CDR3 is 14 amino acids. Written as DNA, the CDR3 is TGCGCCAGCAGCCAAACTTCCCCGAGATACGAGCAGTACTTC. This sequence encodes CASSQTSPRYEQYF.